In this sample, the clone carrying this T cell receptor (beta chain) turned up once. Germline V lookup: CDR1 SNHLY, CDR2 FYNNEI. The CDR3 sequence is 14 residues long. V was clipped by 2 bases and J by 1 base, with 5 bases between them. Primers: 60 Vbeta forward and 13 Jbeta reverse. Original handling: In a later analysis, the count reached 75 million to 90 million unique TCR beta chains, with around 11 million shared. Using immunoSEQ multiplex PCR, the repertoire was profiled, and TCRdb retains in-frame clones only, with some absent. That table is the source of V, J and clone size, and D and trimming were worked out from the DNA. The table has roughly 80,000 clones, about two thirds seen once. These data come from a study of cytomegalovirus exposure and HLA in healthy donors.

This clonotype was obtained from a man aged 30-40 years in good health and CMV-seropositive. The sample taken for sequencing was PBMCs. The V and J genes are TRBV2 and TRBJ2-2, with D unresolved. Written as DNA, the CDR3 is TGTGCCAGCAGTGAATTATTGAACACCGGGGAGCTGTTTTTT. Its translation is CASSELLNTGELFF. Drawing the rest from reference TRBV2 and TRBJ2-2, the complete variable domain is EPEVTQTPSHQVTQMGQEVILRCVPISNHLYFYWYRQILGQKVEFLVSFYNNEISEKSEIFDDQFSVERPDGSNFTLKIRSTKLEDSAMYFCASSELLNTGELFFGEGSRLTVL.